Below, 16 T cell receptor beta chains from the same sample are listed, as sequenced in a study of blood T cell dynamics during melanoma immunotherapy. The time point here: pre-treatment baseline. TCRdb's table, derived via immunoSEQ multiplex PCR, lists solely in-frame clones and lacks some. This repertoire shows some 5,900 clones, 88% found once; its top ten account for around 2%. The source was blood, collected from a patient treated with checkpoint blockade. The receptors shown here come from a human donor with melanoma.

The chain carries TRBV9 and TRBJ1-3; D unresolved. Deletions cut 0 bases from V and 0 bases from J, with 10 bases between. This CDR3 is built from 16 residues. Germline V CDR1 and CDR2: SGDLS, YYNGEE. In DNA form, the CDR3 reads TGTGCCAGCAGCGTAGAGGTCGCGAGCTCTGGAAACACCATATATTTT. This translates into CASSVEVASSGNTIYF.

J is TRBJ1-5 and V is TRBV2, with D hard to call. The germline gives CDR1 SNHLY, CDR2 FYNNEI. V was trimmed by 4 bases and J by 7 bases, leaving 11 bases between them. This CDR3 spans 13 amino acids. The CDR3 protein is CASSGQESQPQHF. The CDR3 DNA is TGTGCCAGCAGTGGGCAGGAAAGCCAGCCCCAGCATTTT.

This clone appeared once. The V and J genes are TRBV5-5 and TRBJ1-6; D call uncertain. Germline values: CDR1 SGHKS, CDR2 YYEKEE (reference sequence). Deletions cut 4 bases from V and 10 bases from J, with 18 bases between. The CDR3 runs to 15 residues. The CDR3 protein is CASSVTMSYESPLHF. The CDR3, as DNA: TGTGCCAGCAGCGTGACGATGAGCTATGAGTCACCCCTCCACTTT.

This chain uses TRBV4-3 with TRBJ2-1; the match to TRBD2 covers 7 bases. This CDR3 comprises 16 residues. J was trimmed by 0 bases and V by 0 bases; bases with no gene match: 2. Germline V gene sequence: CDR1 LGHNA, CDR2 YSLEER. This chain's CDR3 is CASSQEGGGSYNEQFF. In DNA, the CDR3 is TGCGCCAGCAGCCAAGAGGGGGGGGGCTCCTACAATGAGCAGTTCTTC.

The chain is built from TRBV19 and TRBJ1-2; tentatively, D is TRBD1 (6 bases). V dropped 5 bases and J dropped 0 bases, with 10 bases sitting between them. The CDR3 loop spans 14 amino acids. The V gene's germline CDR1 is LNHDA and CDR2 SQIVND (reference sequence). CDR3: CASSPDSANYGYTF. The CDR3 DNA follows: TGTGCCAGTAGTCCGGACAGCGCTAACTATGGCTACACCTTC.

V and J are TRBV5-6 and TRBJ1-1; tentatively, D is TRBD1 (6 bases). The CDR3 covers 15 residues. Trimming stripped 4 bases from V and 2 bases from J, with 15 bases between. CDR1 and CDR2 from the germline V gene are SGHDT and YYEEEE. The CDR3 region is CASSHQRGVNTEAFF. The CDR3 region has the DNA TGTGCCAGCAGCCATCAAAGGGGGGTTAACACTGAAGCTTTCTTT.

This clone has a handful of counts. The rearrangement links TRBV10-3 to TRBJ1-5, with D unresolved. Between the trimmed V and J ends, which lost 0 bases and 13 bases, there was a span of 13 bases. This CDR3 region has 13 residues. From germline, CDR1 is ENHRY and CDR2 SYGVKD. The CDR3 DNA follows: TGTGCCATCAGTGAGTCATCAAACCCTACTCAGCATTTT. This codes for CAISESSNPTQHF.

The chain carries TRBV6-5 and TRBJ1-3, with 7 bases identical to TRBD1. Per the germline V gene, CDR1 is MNHEY and CDR2 is SVGAGI. This CDR3 is 15 amino acids long. V trimming: 5 bases; J trimming: 1 base; junction bases outside the gene matches: 5. The CDR3 sequence: CASSRQGRSGNTIYF. CDR3 nucleotide sequence: TGTGCCAGCAGTCGACAGGGAAGGTCTGGAAACACCATATATTTT.

The chain has TRBV4-1 and TRBJ2-5; D may be TRBD1 or TRBD2 (6 bases each). The CDR3 length is 15 residues. With 1 base removed from V and 9 bases from J, the gap between germline ends came to 18 bases. Germline values: CDR1 MGHRA, CDR2 YSYEKL. This chain's CDR3 is CASSQVGGQPGSQYF. In DNA form, the CDR3 reads TGCGCCAGCAGCCAAGTCGGGGGCCAACCGGGGTCCCAGTACTTC.

J is TRBJ2-2 and V is TRBV10-2, with 8 bases identical to TRBD2. The germline CDR1 and CDR2 sequences are WSHSY and SAAADI. V lost 6 bases, J lost 1 base, and 7 bases stayed unmatched. CDR3 length: 16 amino acids. The CDR3 reads CASRQSGGLNTGELFF. DNA of the CDR3: TGCGCCAGCAGGCAGAGCGGGGGCCTGAACACCGGGGAGCTGTTTTTT.

The rearrangement links TRBV9 to TRBJ1-1; D call uncertain. CDR3 size: 15 residues. Germline V gene lookup returns CDR1 SGDLS and CDR2 YYNGEE. V gave up 4 bases and J gave up 0 bases, with 13 bases separating them. This CDR3 is CASSLQPGMNTEAFF. For the CDR3, the DNA is TGTGCCAGCAGCCTCCAGCCAGGTATGAACACTGAAGCTTTCTTT.

The gene calls are TRBV5-1 and TRBJ1-4; tentative D call: TRBD1 (6 bases). V was trimmed by 5 bases and J by 7 bases, leaving 15 bases between them. Germline V gene lookup returns CDR1 SGHRS and CDR2 YFSETQ. CDR3 length equals 14 residues. In nucleotides, the CDR3 is TGCGCCAGCAGGGAGGGGGGCTTGGGTGAAAAACTGTTTTTT. Translated: CASREGGLGEKLFF.

The chain combines TRBV11-3 with TRBJ2-1, with 11 nucleotides matching TRBD2. V lost 5 bases, J lost 6 bases, and 6 bases stayed unmatched. The CDR3 covers 15 residues. The germline V gene has CDR1 SGHNT and CDR2 YENEEA. The DNA of the CDR3 is TGTGCCAGCAGCCAGACTAGCGGGGTGTTCAATGAGCAGTTCTTC. Its translation: CASSQTSGVFNEQFF.

The chain recombines TRBV6-4 with TRBJ1-1; 8 bases are a match to TRBD1. V shed 6 bases, J shed 5 bases, and the junction held 14 bases outside the gene matches. Germline V lookup: CDR1 MRHNA, CDR2 SNTAGT. There are 16 residues in the CDR3. The CDR3 protein is CASSPGQVDLGTEAFF. The CDR3 coding sequence is TGTGCCAGCAGCCCGGGACAGGTAGATCTGGGGACTGAAGCTTTCTTT.

The V gene is TRBV7-9, the J gene TRBJ2-1; D is unresolved. The V end lost 0 bases, the J end lost 8 bases, and 5 bases lay between the germline ends. This CDR3 has 12 amino acids. CDR1 SEHNR and CDR2 FQNEAQ come from the germline V gene (reference sequence). CDR3 bases: TGTGCCAGCAGCTTAGCGGGATATGAGCAGTTCTTC. Translation: CASSLAGYEQFF.

This clone was counted between two and nine times. The V and J genes are TRBV7-9 and TRBJ1-5; D is perhaps TRBD1 (6 bases). Germline V gives CDR1 SEHNR, CDR2 FQNEAQ (reference sequence). This CDR3 contains 14 residues. V lost 2 bases, J lost 2 bases, and 7 bases lay in between. For the CDR3, the DNA is TGTGCCAGCAGCTTAAACAGGGGCAATCAGCCCCAGCATTTT. Encoded protein: CASSLNRGNQPQHF.